This T cell receptor beta chain was identified during a study of early T cells in non-severe SARS-CoV-2 infection. Study context: The authors sequenced bulk RNA from unsorted whole blood, leaving chains unpaired.

The TCR library protocol attached unique molecular identifiers to the individual cDNA molecules. One entry per CDR3 protein results from TCRdb running MiXCR on the 5' RACE reads. The sample gives around 55,000 distinct CDR3 sequences, about 7.1% of which show up once; around 5% is in the top ten. This clonotype was seen many times. The CDR3 has 13 amino acids. V shed 7 bases and J 3 bases; nucleotides not matched to a gene: 3. CDR1 and CDR2 (germline): MNHEY, SVGEGT. This specimen consisted of whole blood, obtained at baseline. The TCR sequence derives from an adult who was a healthcare worker with PCR-confirmed SARS-CoV-2 infection or an uninfected control (not recorded which). The chain couples TRBV6-2 or TRBV6-3 to TRBJ1-5, with TRBD1 matching over 7 bases. The CDR3 here is CASTDRVNQPQHF. DNA of the CDR3: TGTGCCAGCACCGACAGGGTCAATCAGCCCCAGCATTTT.